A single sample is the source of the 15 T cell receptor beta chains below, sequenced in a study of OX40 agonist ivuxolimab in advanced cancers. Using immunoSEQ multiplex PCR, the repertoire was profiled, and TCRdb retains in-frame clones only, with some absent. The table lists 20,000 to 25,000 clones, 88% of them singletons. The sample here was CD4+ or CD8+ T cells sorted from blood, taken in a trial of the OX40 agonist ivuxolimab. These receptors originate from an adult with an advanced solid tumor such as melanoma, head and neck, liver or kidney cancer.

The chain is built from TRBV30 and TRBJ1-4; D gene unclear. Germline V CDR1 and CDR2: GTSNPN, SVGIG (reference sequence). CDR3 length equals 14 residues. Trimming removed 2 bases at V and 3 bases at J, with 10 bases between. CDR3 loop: CAWSPPLSNEKLFF. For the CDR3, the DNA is TGTGCCTGGAGTCCCCCCCTCTCTAATGAAAAACTGTTTTTT.

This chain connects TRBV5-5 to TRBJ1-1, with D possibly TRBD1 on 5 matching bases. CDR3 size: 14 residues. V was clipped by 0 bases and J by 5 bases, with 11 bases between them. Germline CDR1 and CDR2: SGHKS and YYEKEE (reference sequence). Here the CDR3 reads CASSLAAGKTEAFF. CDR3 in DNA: TGTGCCAGCAGCTTGGCCGCAGGGAAGACTGAAGCTTTCTTT. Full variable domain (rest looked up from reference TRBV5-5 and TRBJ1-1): DAGVTQSPTHLIKTRGQQVTLRCSPISGHKSVSWYQQVLGQGPQFIFQYYEKEERGRGNFPDRFSARQFPNYSSELNVNALLLGDSALYLCASSLAAGKTEAFFGQGTRLTVV.

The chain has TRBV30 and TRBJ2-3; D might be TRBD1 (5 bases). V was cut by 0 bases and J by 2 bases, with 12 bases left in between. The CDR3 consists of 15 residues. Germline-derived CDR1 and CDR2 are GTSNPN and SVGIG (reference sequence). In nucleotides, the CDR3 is TGTGCCTGGAGTGTAGGGGCAGGAGACACAGATACGCAGTATTTT. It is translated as CAWSVGAGDTDTQYF.

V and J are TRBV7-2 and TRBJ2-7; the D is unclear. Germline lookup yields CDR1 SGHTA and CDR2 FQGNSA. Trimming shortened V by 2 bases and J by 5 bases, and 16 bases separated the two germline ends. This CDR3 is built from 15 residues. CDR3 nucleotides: TGTGCCAGCAGCTTAAAGGGCCTAGAATCTGACGAGCAGTACTTC. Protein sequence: CASSLKGLESDEQYF.

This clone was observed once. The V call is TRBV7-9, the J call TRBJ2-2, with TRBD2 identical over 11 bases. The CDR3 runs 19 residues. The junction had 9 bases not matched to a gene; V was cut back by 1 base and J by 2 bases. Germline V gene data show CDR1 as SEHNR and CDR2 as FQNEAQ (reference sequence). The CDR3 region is CASSLGSSGGMRNTGELFF. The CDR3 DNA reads TGTGCCAGCAGCTTAGGTTCTAGCGGGGGGATGCGAAACACCGGGGAGCTGTTTTTT. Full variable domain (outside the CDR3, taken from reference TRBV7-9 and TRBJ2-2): DTGVSQNPRHKITKRGQNVTFRCDPISEHNRLYWYRQTLGQGPEFLTYFQNEAQLEKSRLLSDRFSAERPKGSFSTLEIQRTEQGDSAMYLCASSLGSSGGMRNTGELFFGEGSRLTVL.

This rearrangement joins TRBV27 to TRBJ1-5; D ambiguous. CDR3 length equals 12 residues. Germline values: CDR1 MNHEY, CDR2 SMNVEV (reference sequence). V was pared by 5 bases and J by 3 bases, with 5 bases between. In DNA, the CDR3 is TGTGCCAGCAGTCCCCCCAATCAGCCCCAGCATTTT. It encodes CASSPPNQPQHF.

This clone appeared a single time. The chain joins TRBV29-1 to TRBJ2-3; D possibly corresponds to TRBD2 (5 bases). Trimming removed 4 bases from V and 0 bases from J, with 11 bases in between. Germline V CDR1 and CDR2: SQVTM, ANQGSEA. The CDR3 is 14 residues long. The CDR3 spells CSVVYRGSTDTQYF. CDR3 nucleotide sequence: TGCAGCGTTGTATATCGCGGGAGCACAGATACGCAGTATTTT.

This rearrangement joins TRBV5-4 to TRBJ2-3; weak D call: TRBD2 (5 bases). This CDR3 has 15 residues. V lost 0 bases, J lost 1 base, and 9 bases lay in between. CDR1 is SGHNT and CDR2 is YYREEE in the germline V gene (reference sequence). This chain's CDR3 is CASSLGGLGTDTQYF. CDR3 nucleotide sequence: TGTGCCAGCAGCTTGGGCGGGCTAGGCACAGATACGCAGTATTTT.

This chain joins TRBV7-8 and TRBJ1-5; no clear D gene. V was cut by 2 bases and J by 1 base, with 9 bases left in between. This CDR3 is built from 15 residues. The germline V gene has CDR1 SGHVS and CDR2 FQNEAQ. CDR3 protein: CASSLRRASNQPQHF. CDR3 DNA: TGTGCCAGCAGCTTAAGGAGAGCAAGCAATCAGCCCCAGCATTTT.

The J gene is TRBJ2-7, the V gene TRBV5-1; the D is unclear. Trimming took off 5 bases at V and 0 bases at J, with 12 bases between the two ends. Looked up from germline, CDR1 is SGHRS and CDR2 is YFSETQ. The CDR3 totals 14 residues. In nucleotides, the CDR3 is TGCGCCAGCAGTTTTATAAAACCCTCCTACGAGCAGTACTTC. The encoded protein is CASSFIKPSYEQYF.

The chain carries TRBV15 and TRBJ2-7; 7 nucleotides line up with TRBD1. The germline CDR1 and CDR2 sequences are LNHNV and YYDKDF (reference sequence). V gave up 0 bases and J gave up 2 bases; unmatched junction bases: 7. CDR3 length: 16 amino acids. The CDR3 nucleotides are TGTGCCACCAGCAGAGAACGACAGGGATTAACCTACGAGCAGTACTTC. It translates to CATSRERQGLTYEQYF.

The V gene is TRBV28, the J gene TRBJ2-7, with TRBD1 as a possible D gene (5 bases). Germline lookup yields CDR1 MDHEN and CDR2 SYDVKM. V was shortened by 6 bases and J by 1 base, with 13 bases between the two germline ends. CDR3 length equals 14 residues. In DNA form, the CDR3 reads TGTGCCAGCAGCCTCGCTCCAGGGTCCTACGAGCAGTACTTC. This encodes CASSLAPGSYEQYF. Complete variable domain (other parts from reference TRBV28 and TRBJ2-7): DVKVTQSSRYLVKRTGEKVFLECVQDMDHENMFWYRQDPGLGLRLIYFSYDVKMKEKGDIPEGYSVSREKKERFSLILESASTNQTSMYLCASSLAPGSYEQYFGPGTRLTVT.

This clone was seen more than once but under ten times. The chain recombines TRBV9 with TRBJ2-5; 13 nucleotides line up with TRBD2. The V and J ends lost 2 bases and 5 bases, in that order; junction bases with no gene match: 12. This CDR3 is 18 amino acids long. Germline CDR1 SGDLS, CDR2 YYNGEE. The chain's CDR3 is CASSVGTSGDHVGETQYF. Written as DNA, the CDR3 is TGTGCCAGCAGCGTCGGGACTAGCGGGGACCATGTAGGCGAGACCCAGTACTTC.

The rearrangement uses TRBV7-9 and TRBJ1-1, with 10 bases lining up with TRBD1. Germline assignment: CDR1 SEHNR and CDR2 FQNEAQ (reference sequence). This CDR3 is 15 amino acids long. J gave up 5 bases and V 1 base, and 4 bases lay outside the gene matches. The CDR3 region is CASSLGQGARTEAFF. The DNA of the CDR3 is TGTGCCAGCAGCTTAGGACAGGGGGCGCGGACTGAAGCTTTCTTT.

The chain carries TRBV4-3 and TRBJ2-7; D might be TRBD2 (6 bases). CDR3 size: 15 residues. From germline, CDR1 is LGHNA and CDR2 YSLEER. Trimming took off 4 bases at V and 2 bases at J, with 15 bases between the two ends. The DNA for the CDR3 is TGCGCCAGCAGCCCGGGAGCGGCGGGACCCTACGAGCAGTACTTC. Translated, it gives CASSPGAAGPYEQYF.